This T cell receptor beta chain is drawn from a study of T cells in Graves' hyperthyroidism and ophthalmopathy. Stable disease denoted Graves' hyperthyroidism without ophthalmopathy progression within 18 months. To note about this clonotype: Its antigen is as yet unknown.

Amplified regions were TCR beta CDR3 sequences from RNA transcripts. A set of HTBI primers served as the primers for a first-round RT-PCR of the TCR CDR3. MiXCR was run by TCRdb on the multiplex PCR reads, yielding one entry per CDR3 protein. The sample includes 300,000 to 400,000 distinct CDR3 sequences, more than 11% of them seen just once. Study results and limitations: Ophthalmopathy stood apart from stable hyperthyroidism in a 13 V-J model.

Trimming cost V 3 bases and J 4 bases; bases outside gene matches: 5. The CDR3 is 14 amino acids. CDR1 is LNHDA and CDR2 is SQIVND in the germline V gene (reference sequence). The rearrangement joins TRBV19 to TRBJ2-5, with TRBD2 identical over 7 bases. The sequenced material came from blood. The clonotype comes from a woman in her sixties with Graves' hyperthyroidism. The CDR3 coding sequence is TGTGCCAGTAGTATTCTCGGCGGGAGAGAGACCCAGTACTTC. Amino acids: CASSILGGRETQYF. Based on the CDR3 plus reference TRBV19 and TRBJ2-5, the full variable domain is DGGITQSPKYLFRKEGQNVTLSCEQNLNHDAMYWYRQDPGQGLRLIYYSQIVNDFQKGDIAEGYSVSREKKESFPLTVTSAQKNPTAFYLCASSILGGRETQYFGPGTRLLVL.